This TCR beta chain originates from a study of blood T cell repertoires in COVID-19. Clones were sequenced by immunoSEQ multiplex PCR, and TCRdb holds only the in-frame ones, with some missing. The top ten hold 5.5% to 6% of the sample, which has 120,000 or so clones, around 88% seen once. With V trimmed by 2 bases and J by 8 bases, 12 bases remained unmatched. Looked up from germline, CDR1 is PRHDT and CDR2 is FYEKMQ (reference sequence). CDR3 size: 16 residues. The clonotype was recovered from a man older than 75 with active or convalescent COVID-19. The chain carries TRBV13 and TRBJ1-2; TRBD1 matches at 9 bases. The specimen sequenced was peripheral blood. The CDR3 loop reads CASSLNRGTGRGGYTF. The CDR3 coding sequence is TGTGCCAGCAGCTTAAATAGGGGGACAGGGAGAGGAGGCTACACCTTC.